This T cell receptor beta chain was found in a study of neurological immune-mediated disorders. Regarding the study as a whole: It was HTLV-1-associated myelopathy that showed the most TCR clonal expansion, while multiple sclerosis showed the least, falling below healthy controls.

This clonotype was counted many times. Its matching antigen is unknown. Looked up from germline, CDR1 is MNHEY and CDR2 is SVGAGI. The CDR3 loop spans 14 amino acids. Trimming removed 2 bases from V and 5 bases from J, with 12 bases in between. Unsorted libraries were derived from 2 million PBMCs stored at -80 C. Every sequencing run gave over 190 million TCR-beta sequences, taken from 15-18 subjects. TCRdb re-derived calls from the 5' RACE reads in MiXCR, one entry per CDR3 protein. The profile shows tens of thousands of distinct CDR3 sequences, over 5.5% of them singletons. Sequenced material: PBMCs. The chain uses TRBV6-5 and TRBJ2-5; perhaps TRBD1 as D (6 bases). This TCR came from a woman aged 40 to 50 in good health. CDR3 coding DNA: TGTGCCAGCAGTTACGGGCAGGGGACGGAGACCCAGTACTTC. This translates into CASSYGQGTETQYF.